This T cell receptor (beta chain) was identified in a study of blood T cell repertoires in COVID-19. Study-wide background: T cells, B-cell-depleted T cells, or PBMCs supplied cDNA or gDNA.

As originally analysed: Amplification from reference gene primers served as the basis for estimated nucleated cell counts. Clones were read by immunoSEQ multiplex PCR, and TCRdb kept only the in-frame ones, dropping some. V and J calls plus clone size are reproduced from that table; the DNA served to infer D and trimming. The sample shows 210,000 or so clones, 83% of them seen only once. CDR3 length equals 13 residues. Trimming removed 0 bases from V and 11 bases from J, with 14 bases in between. CDR1 MGHRA and CDR2 YSYEKL come from the germline V gene. The sequencing sample was made of peripheral blood. This chain connects TRBV4-1 to TRBJ2-7; D is perhaps TRBD1 (5 bases). The sequence was collected from a woman between 25 and 40 years old with COVID-19, enrolled during active disease. CDR3 sequence: CASSQDVWAGKYF. As DNA, the CDR3 is TGCGCCAGCAGCCAAGATGTGTGGGCAGGGAAGTACTTC.